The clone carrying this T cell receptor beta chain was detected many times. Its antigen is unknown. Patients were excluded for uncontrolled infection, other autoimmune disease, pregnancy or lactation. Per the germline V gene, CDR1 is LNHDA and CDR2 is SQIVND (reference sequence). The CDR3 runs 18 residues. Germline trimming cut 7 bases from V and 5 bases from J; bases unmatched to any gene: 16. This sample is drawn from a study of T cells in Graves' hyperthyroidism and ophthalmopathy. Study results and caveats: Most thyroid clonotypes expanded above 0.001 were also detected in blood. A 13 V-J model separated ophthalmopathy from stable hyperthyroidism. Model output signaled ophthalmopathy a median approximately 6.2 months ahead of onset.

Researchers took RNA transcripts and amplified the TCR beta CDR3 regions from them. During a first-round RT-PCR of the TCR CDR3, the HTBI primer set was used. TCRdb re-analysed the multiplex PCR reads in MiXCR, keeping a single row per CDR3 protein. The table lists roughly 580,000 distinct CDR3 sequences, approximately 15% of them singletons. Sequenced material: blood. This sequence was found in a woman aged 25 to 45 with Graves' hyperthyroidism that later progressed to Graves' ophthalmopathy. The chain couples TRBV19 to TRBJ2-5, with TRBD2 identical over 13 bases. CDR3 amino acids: CASTSGGLAGKSKETQYF. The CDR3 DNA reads TGTGCCAGTACTTCAGGGGGACTAGCGGGAAAATCGAAGGAGACCCAGTACTTC.